This T cell receptor (beta chain) appears in the sequencing data of a study of CD8+ T cells in alopecia areata. Study findings and constraints: Researchers report lesional scalp, most notably alopecia totalis/universalis, outstripped normal scalp in clonality.

Sorting of PBMCs yielded the CD4+ and CD8+ T cells. Following extraction, RNA underwent reverse transcription to cDNA, which served as the sequencing template. The protocol was immunoSEQ multiplex PCR, while the TCRdb copy is restricted to in-frame clones and leaves out a portion. The sample shows 110,000 or so clones, about 60% of them seen only once. Comments on this clone: What it binds is unknown.

Trimming removed 7 bases from V and 5 bases from J, with 11 bases in between. This CDR3 is 12 amino acids long. Germline CDR1 and CDR2: SEHNR and FQNEAQ (reference sequence). This TCR was recovered from a human donor in good health. The chain uses TRBV7-9 and TRBJ2-5; no clear D. The sequenced sample was CD4+ T cells sorted from blood. CDR3 sequence (DNA): TGTGCCAGCACCAGGACCGGGGAGACCCAGTACTTC. Encoded protein: CASTRTGETQYF.